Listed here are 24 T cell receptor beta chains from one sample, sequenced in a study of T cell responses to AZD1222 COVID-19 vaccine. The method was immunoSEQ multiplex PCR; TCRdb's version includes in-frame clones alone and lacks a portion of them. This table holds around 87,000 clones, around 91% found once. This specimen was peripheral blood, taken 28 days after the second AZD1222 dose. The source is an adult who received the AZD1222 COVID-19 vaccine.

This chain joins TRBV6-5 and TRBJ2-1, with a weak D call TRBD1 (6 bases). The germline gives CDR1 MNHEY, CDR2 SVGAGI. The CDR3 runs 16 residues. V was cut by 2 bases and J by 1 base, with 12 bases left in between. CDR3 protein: CASSYRTGWSYNEQFF. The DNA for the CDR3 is TGTGCCAGCAGTTACCGAACAGGGTGGTCCTACAATGAGCAGTTCTTC.

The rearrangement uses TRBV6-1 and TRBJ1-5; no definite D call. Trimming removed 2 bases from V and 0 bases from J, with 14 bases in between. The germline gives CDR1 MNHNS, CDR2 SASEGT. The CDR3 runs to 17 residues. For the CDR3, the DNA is TGTGCCAGCAGTGAAACGAGGGCCGGCCATAGCAATCAGCCCCAGCATTTT. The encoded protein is CASSETRAGHSNQPQHF.

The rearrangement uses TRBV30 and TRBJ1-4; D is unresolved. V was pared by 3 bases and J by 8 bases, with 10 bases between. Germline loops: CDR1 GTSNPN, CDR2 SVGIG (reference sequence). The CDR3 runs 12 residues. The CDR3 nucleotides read TGTGCCTGGAGAGACGGGAGGGAAAAACTGTTTTTT. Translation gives CAWRDGREKLFF. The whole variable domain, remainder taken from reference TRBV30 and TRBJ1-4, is SQTIHQWPATLVQPVGSPLSLECTVEGTSNPNLYWYRQAAGRGLQLLFYSVGIGQISSEVPQNLSASRPQDRQFILSSKKLLLSDSGFYLCAWRDGREKLFFGSGTQLSVL.

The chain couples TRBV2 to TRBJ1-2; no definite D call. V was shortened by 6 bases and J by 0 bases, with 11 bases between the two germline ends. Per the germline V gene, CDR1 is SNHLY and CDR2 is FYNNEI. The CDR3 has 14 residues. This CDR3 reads CASRDTSANYGYTF. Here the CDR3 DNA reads TGTGCCAGCAGGGATACCTCGGCTAACTATGGCTACACCTTC.

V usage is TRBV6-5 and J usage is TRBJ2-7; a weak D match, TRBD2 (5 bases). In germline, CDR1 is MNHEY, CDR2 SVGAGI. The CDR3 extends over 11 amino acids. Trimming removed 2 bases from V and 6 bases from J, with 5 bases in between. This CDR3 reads CASSYGSEQYF. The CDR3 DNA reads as TGTGCCAGCAGTTACGGGAGCGAGCAGTACTTC.

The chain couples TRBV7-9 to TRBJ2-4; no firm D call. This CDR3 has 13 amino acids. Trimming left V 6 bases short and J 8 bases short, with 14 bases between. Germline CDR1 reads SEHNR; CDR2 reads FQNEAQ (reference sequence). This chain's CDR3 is CASSSPQWDIQYF. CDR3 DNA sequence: TGTGCCAGCAGTAGCCCCCAATGGGACATTCAGTACTTC.

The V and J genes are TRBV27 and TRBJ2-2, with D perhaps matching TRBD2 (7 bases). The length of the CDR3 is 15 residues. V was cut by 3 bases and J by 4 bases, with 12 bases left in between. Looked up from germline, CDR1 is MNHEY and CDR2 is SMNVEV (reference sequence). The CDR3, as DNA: TGTGCCAGCAGTTTGGGGGGGGCGAGCACCGGGGAGCTGTTTTTT. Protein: CASSLGGASTGELFF.

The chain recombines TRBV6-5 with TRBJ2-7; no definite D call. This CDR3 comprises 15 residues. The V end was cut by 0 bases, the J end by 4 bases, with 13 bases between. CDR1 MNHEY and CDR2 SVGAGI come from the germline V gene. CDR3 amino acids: CASSYSRLGLYEQYF. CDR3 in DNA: TGTGCCAGCAGTTACTCGCGACTGGGCTTATACGAGCAGTACTTC.

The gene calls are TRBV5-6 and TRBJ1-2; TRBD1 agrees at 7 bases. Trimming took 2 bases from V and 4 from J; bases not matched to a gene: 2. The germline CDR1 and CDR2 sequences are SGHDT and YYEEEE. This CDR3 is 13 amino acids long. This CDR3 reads CASSLDRAYGYTF. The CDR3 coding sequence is TGTGCCAGCAGCTTAGACAGGGCCTATGGCTACACCTTC.

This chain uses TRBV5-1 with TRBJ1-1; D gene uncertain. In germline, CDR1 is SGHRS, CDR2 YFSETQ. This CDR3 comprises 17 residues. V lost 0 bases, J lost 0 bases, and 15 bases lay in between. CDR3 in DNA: TGCGCCAGCAGCTTGGTTGGGTTGGCAGATATGAACACTGAAGCTTTCTTT. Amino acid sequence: CASSLVGLADMNTEAFF.

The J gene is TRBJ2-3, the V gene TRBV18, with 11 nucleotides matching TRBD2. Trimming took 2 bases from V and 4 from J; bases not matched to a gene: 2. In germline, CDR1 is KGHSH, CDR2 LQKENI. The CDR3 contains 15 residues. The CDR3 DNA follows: TGTGCCAGCTCACCAGCGGGACTAGCGGCAGATACGCAGTATTTT. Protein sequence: CASSPAGLAADTQYF.

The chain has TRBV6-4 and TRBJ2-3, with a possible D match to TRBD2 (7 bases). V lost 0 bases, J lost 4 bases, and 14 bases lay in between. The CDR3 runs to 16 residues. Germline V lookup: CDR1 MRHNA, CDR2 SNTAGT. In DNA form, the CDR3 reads TGTGCCAGCAGTGACTCGGGAGGGGGGGGGCCAGATACGCAGTATTTT. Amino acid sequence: CASSDSGGGGPDTQYF.

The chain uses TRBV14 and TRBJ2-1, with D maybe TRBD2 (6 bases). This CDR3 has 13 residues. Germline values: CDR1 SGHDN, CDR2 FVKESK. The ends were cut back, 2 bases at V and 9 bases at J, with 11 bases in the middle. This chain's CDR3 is CASSQLHGSEQFF. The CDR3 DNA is TGTGCCAGCAGCCAACTGCACGGGAGTGAGCAGTTCTTC.

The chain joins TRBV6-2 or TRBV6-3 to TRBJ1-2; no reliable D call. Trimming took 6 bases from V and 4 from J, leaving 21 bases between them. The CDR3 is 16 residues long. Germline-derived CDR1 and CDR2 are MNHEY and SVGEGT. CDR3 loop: CASSLAGQSSGYGYTF. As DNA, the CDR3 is TGTGCCAGCAGCCTCGCCGGGCAGTCGTCGGGCTATGGCTACACCTTC.

The CDR3 coding sequence is TGCAGCGTCGAGGACAGGGGGCATGGCTACACCTTC. Translation gives CSVEDRGHGYTF. V usage is TRBV29-1 and J usage is TRBJ1-2; 11 nucleotides match TRBD1. Germline loops: CDR1 SQVTM, CDR2 ANQGSEA. The CDR3 is made up of 12 amino acids. Germline trimming cut 6 bases from V and 6 bases from J; bases unmatched to any gene: 3.

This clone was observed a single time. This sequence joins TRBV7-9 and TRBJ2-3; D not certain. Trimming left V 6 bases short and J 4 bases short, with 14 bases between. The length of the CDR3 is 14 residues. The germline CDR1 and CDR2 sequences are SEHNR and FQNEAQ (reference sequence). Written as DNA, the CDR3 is TGTGCCAGCAGTAAGGACCCCTTCGCAGATACGCAGTATTTT. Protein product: CASSKDPFADTQYF.

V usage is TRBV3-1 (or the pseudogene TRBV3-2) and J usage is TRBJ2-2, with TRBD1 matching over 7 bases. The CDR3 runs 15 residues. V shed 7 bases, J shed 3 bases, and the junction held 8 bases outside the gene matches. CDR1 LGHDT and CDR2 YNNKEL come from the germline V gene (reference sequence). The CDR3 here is CASNKDTGDTGELFF. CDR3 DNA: TGTGCCAGCAACAAAGATACAGGGGACACCGGGGAGCTGTTTTTT.

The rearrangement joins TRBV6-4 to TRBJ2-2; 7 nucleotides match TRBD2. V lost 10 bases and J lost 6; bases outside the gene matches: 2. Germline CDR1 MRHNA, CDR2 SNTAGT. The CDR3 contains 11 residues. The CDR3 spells CAKGLAGELFF. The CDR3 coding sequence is TGTGCCAAAGGACTAGCCGGGGAGCTGTTTTTT.

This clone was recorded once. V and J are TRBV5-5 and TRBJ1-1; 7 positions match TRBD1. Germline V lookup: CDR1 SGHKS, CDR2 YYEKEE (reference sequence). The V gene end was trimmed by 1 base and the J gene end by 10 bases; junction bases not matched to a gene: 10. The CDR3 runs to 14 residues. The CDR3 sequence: CASSLTGVYVGAFF. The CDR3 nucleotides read TGTGCCAGCAGCTTGACAGGGGTCTATGTTGGAGCTTTCTTT.

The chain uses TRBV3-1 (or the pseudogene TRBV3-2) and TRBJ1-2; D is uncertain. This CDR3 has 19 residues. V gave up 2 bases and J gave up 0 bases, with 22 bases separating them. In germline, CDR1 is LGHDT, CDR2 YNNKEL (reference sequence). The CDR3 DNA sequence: TGTGCCAGCAGCCAACCCTCCCCCGGAAAGAGGGCCTCTAACTATGGCTACACCTTC. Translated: CASSQPSPGKRASNYGYTF.

CDR3 nucleotides: TGTGCCAGCAGCCCCCCCAGGGGGCGAAGAGATACGCAGTATTTT. Encoded protein: CASSPPRGRRDTQYF. V gene TRBV14 combines with J gene TRBJ2-3; 8 bases line up with TRBD1. This CDR3 is built from 15 residues. CDR1 and CDR2 from the germline V gene are SGHDN and FVKESK. The ends lost 4 bases at V and 5 bases at J; junction bases unmatched: 8.

CDR3 loop: CASSQDRDRGNGYTF. In nucleotides, the CDR3 is TGTGCCAGCAGCCAAGATCGGGACAGGGGGAACGGCTACACCTTC. This chain links TRBV4-2 with TRBJ1-2; 11 bases map to TRBD1. CDR3 length: 15 residues. J gave up 8 bases and V 0 bases, and 5 bases lay outside the gene matches. Germline V lookup: CDR1 LGHNA, CDR2 YNFKEQ.

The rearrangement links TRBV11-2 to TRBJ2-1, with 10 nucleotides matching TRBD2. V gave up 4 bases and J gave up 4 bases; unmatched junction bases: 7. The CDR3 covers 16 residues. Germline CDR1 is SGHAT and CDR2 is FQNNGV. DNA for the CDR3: TGTGCCAGCAGCTCGGAACTAGCGGGGTCTTACAATGAGCAGTTCTTC. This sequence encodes CASSSELAGSYNEQFF.

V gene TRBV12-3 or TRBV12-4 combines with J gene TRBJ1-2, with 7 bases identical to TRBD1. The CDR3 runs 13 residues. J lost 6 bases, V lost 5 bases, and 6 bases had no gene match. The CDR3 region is CASSRQGGDGYTF. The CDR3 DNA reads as TGTGCCAGCAGTCGACAGGGAGGGGATGGCTACACCTTC.